The clone carrying this TCR beta chain was recorded at least ten times. The sample is drawn from a study of Graves' ophthalmopathy and Graves' hyperthyroidism. Whole-study context: At initial diagnosis, peripheral blood was obtained, and this preceded any treatment.

For repertoire sequencing, the TCR beta CDR3 regions were amplified from RNA transcripts. After a first-round RT-PCR with HTBI primers, a second-round multiplex PCR was run. One entry per CDR3 protein, called by TCRdb with MiXCR from the multiplex PCR reads. Seen here are fewer than 600,000 distinct CDR3 sequences, about an eighth observed once, and the top ten hold 9.8%. The CDR3 spans 13 residues. The V and J ends lost 7 bases and 3 bases respectively, with 13 bases between them. Germline V lookup: CDR1 MNHNS, CDR2 SASEGT. Moderately to severely active ophthalmopathy under 3 months, CAS at least 3, NOSPECS at least 4.

This sequence originates from a woman aged 25-40 years with Graves' ophthalmopathy. V gene TRBV6-1 combines with J gene TRBJ2-7, with a possible D match to TRBD2 (6 bases). Sample: blood. CDR3 DNA: TGTGCCAGCACCTCACCGGGGGTCTACGAGCAGTACTTC. As protein: CASTSPGVYEQYF.